This T cell receptor (beta chain) is from a study of molecular identifiers for immune sequencing clone quantification (dated by TCRdb to between 2018 and 2020). Background for the entire study: In a replicate experiment, RNA from roughly 20,000 or 100,000 naive CD8 T cells was split into five aliquots, four of which were sequenced. The study was a methods study using CD8 T cells to benchmark molecular-identifier clustering-based TCR repertoire sequencing (MIDCIRS) and TCR RNA copy counting. Broad study findings and their caveats: In CMV-specific effector cells, clones with more than 20 RNA copies contained over 97% of molecules, whereas in naive cells such clones contained under 1% of molecules. A single cell's worth of spiked-in Jurkat TCR RNA was reported detectable even among 850,000 to 1,000,000 naive CD8 T cells. Naive libraries contained spiked-in Jurkat TCR RNA (10 copies' worth), which is not part of the donor repertoire. Modeling gave around 2.7 recovered TCR RNA copies per cell versus approximately 10 by digital PCR, implying around 31% capture efficiency. When barcode sub-clustering was left out, chimeric consensus sequences inflated TCR diversity, with chimeras reaching as high as 47%. Identical TCR molecules sharing a barcode could cause highly expanded clone sizes to be underestimated.

Libraries of naive CD8 T cells were built from about 20,000 to 1,000,000 sorted cells, with 10%, 30% or 50% of the purified RNA used. On a BD FACSAria II, naive CD8 T cells were FACS-sorted as CD8+CD4-CCR7+CD45RA+ and collected into RLT Plus buffer. Detection sensitivity was tested by spiking Jurkat RNA equal to approximately 9 TCR copies' worth into samples containing roughly 17,000-1,100,000 naive CD8 T cells. Enrichment of CD8 T cells was done with RosetteSep CD8+ T Cell Enrichment Cocktail plus Ficoll-Paque, and ACK red cell lysis came afterward. The CDR3 runs 20 residues from the cysteine to the phenylalanine. This entry keeps only the CDR3 DNA: 60 bases, framed from base 1. The germline V gene supplies CDR1 SGHRS and CDR2 YFSETQ. Germline trimming amounts to 2 bases on V and 4 bases on J, with 16 as the count of junction bases outside the gene matches. The receptor library was made with PCR. Sequencer: NextSeq 500. Bulk TCR libraries were prepared as previously described, using TCR primers listed in Table S5. Total RNA was purified with the Qiagen AllPrep DNA/RNA kit. Before analysis, reads from multiple sequencing runs of the same library were pooled. The original methods were these. Only reads with exact TCR constant sequence were kept, trimmed to 150 nt, and grouped by their 12-nt molecular barcodes. Reads in each barcode group were sub-clustered using a 15% Levenshtein threshold, and a quality-weighted consensus sequence was built for each RNA molecule. Non-functional sequences were filtered out, along with any lower-count sequence sitting one edit away from another sequence. Based on a fit of two negative binomial distributions, barcode sub-clusters having less than 20% of the maximum read count were discarded. TCRdb reanalyzed the raw reads on its own, using fastp at Q25 for trimming and MiXCR for clone calling, and kept in-frame beta chains. Rows matching on CDR3 protein sequence are summarized as one entry with the most common DNA and genes. The V and J calls shown here were made by TCRdb, not taken from the authors' results. Here the sample has hundreds of thousands of distinct CDR3 sequences; roughly 23% occur a single time. 0.74% of the sample belongs to the ten largest clones.

This clonotype was recorded many times. Its antigen remains unidentified. The sample holds no much larger clone one base away, and base qualities are not on file. Specimen: naive CD8+ T cells from blood, with Jurkat cell RNA spiked in. What the cell subset or site label conveys for this sample: FACS-sorted CD8+CD4-CCR7+CD45RA+ naive T cells. The TCR was taken from a human donor in good health. Some libraries in this study had Jurkat cell RNA spiked in. The rearranged chain carries TRBV5-1 and TRBJ2-2; TRBD1 agrees with 11 junctional bases. In nucleotides, the sequence is TGCGCCAGCAGCTTAACCCTCCGCCTGCCCGGGACAGGGGGCACCGGGGAGCTGTTTTTT. Protein translation: CASSLTLRLPGTGGTGELFF.